This T cell receptor (beta chain) is drawn from a study of human T cells and chemical hapten exposure. Across the study: DPC 0.01% went on the upper back by patch test, with reading at 6 days.

Time point described: patch test 1, 2 weeks after DPC sensitization. As to treatment: therapeutic diphenylcyclopropenone sensitization with weekly scalp DPC. CDR3 length equals 14 residues. V was clipped by 3 bases and J by 2 bases, with 8 bases between them. Each CDR3 protein gets one entry after TCRdb re-called the RACE reads with MiXCR. The profile shows roughly 120,000 distinct CDR3 sequences, roughly 12% of them singletons. This specimen was whole blood, taken in connection with sensitization to the hapten diphenylcyclopropenone (DPC). This clonotype originated in a woman between 45 and 65 years old with alopecia areata. Some clones in this sample may be carry-over from other donors' samples. The chain carries TRBV12-3 or TRBV12-4 and TRBJ2-1; maybe TRBD2 (5 bases). The DNA of the CDR3 is TGTGCCAGCAGTTTGGTCGGGACCTACAATGAGCAGTTCTTC. This translates into CASSLVGTYNEQFF.